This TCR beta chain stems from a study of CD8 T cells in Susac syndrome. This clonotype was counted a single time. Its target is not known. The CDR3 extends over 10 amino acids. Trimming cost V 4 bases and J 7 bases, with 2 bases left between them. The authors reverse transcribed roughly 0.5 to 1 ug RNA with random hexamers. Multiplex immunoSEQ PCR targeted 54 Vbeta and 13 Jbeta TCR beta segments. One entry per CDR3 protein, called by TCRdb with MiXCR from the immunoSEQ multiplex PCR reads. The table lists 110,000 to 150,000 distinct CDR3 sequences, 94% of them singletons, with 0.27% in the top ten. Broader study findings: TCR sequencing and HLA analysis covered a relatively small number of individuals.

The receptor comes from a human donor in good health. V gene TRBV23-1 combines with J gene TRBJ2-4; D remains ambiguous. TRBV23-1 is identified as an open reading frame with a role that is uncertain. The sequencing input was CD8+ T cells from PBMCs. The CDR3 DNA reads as TGCGCCAGCAGTCGGAACATTCAGTACTTC. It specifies CASSRNIQYF.